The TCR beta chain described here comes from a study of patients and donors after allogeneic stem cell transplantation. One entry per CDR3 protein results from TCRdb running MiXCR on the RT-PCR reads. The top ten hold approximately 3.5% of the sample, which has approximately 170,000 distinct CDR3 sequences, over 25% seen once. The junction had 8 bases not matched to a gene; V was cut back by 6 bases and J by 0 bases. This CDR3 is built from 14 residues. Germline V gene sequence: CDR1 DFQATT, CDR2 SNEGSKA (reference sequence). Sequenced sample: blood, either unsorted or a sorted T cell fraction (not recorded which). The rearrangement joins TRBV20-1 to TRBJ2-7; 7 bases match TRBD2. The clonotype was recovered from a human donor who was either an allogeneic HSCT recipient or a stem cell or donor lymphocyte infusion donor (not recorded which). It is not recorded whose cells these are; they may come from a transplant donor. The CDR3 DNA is TGCAGTGCCGCTAGAACGGGGGGCTCCTACGAGCAGTACTTC. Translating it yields CSAARTGGSYEQYF.